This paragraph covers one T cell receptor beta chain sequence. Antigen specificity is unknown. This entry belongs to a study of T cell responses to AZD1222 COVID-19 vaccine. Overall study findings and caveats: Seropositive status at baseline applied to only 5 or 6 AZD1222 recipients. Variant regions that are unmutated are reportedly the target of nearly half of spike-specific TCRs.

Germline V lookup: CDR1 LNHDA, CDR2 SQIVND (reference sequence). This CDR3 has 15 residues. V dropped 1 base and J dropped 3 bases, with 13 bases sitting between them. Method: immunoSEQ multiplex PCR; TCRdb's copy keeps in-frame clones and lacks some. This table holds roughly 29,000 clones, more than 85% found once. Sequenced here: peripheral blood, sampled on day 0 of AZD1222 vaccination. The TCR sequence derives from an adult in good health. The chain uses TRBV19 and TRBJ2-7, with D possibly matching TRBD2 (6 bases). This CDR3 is CASSIGLATFYEQYF. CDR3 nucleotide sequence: TGTGCCAGTAGTATAGGTCTAGCGACCTTCTACGAGCAGTACTTC.